A single sample gave rise to the 18 T cell receptor beta chains below, sequenced in a study of early T cells in non-severe SARS-CoV-2 infection. TCRdb reprocessed the 5' RACE reads with MiXCR, giving one entry per CDR3 protein. The data contain around 20,000 distinct CDR3 sequences, 4% of them singletons. Sequenced material: whole blood. Source of these receptors: an adult who was a healthcare worker with PCR-confirmed SARS-CoV-2 infection or an uninfected control (not recorded which).

The sample holds many counts of this clonotype. The CDR3 protein is CASSGQSGYEQFF. As DNA, the CDR3 is TGCGCCAGCAGCGGACAGTCGGGGTATGAGCAGTTCTTC. V is TRBV5-1 and J is TRBJ2-1, with D possibly TRBD1 on 6 matching bases. Germline loops: CDR1 SGHRS, CDR2 YFSETQ. Trimming left V 4 bases short and J 8 bases short, with 13 bases between. The length of the CDR3 is 13 residues. Looking up the rest from reference TRBV5-1 and TRBJ2-1 gives the full variable domain: KAGVTQTPRYLIKTRGQQVTLSCSPISGHRSVSWYQQTPGQGLQFLFEYFSETQRNKGNFPGRFSGRQFSNSRSEMNVSTLELGDSALYLCASSGQSGYEQFFGPGTRLTVL.

This clonotype was seen ten or more times. The rearrangement uses TRBV29-1 and TRBJ1-4; TRBD1 is a possible D gene (6 bases). Between the trimmed V and J ends, which lost 4 bases and 7 bases, there was a span of 13 bases. There are 13 residues in the CDR3. Germline V gene data show CDR1 as SQVTM and CDR2 as ANQGSEA. The CDR3 reads CSVAGGLREKLFF. The CDR3 nucleotides read TGCAGCGTTGCGGGGGGCTTACGTGAAAAACTGTTTTTT.

This clonotype was counted ten times or more. This chain connects TRBV27 to TRBJ1-1; the D gene is possibly TRBD1 (5 bases). Germline V CDR1 and CDR2: MNHEY, SMNVEV (reference sequence). V dropped 5 bases and J dropped 1 base, with 29 bases sitting between them. The CDR3 length is 20 residues. This CDR3 is CASSNLSRAGRKGKNTEAFF. The CDR3 region has the DNA TGTGCCAGCAGTAACCTCAGCAGGGCCGGCAGGAAGGGTAAGAACACTGAAGCTTTCTTT.

This clonotype was recorded at least ten times. The V gene is TRBV19, the J gene TRBJ2-7; possible D gene TRBD2, 5 bases. CDR1 is LNHDA, CDR2 SQIVND, per germline (reference sequence). The CDR3 spans 14 residues. V lost 6 bases, J lost 2 bases, and 14 bases lay in between. DNA of the CDR3: TGTGCCAGTAGCGCCCTTGGACTTCCCTACGAGCAGTACTTC. Its translation: CASSALGLPYEQYF.

There are a few counts of this clonotype. The chain has TRBV20-1 and TRBJ2-5; TRBD2 matches at 7 bases. This CDR3 has 13 residues. The germline V gene encodes CDR1 DFQATT and CDR2 SNEGSKA (reference sequence). Losses at the gene ends were 6 bases for V and 2 bases for J; bases not matched to a gene: 6. In nucleotides, the CDR3 is TGCAGTGCCAGGAGGACTAGTCAAGAGACCCAGTACTTC. It yields the protein CSARRTSQETQYF.

This sequence joins TRBV11-2 and TRBJ1-4; D is unresolved. Germline V lookup: CDR1 SGHAT, CDR2 FQNNGV. V lost 5 bases and J lost 8, with 9 bases in between. The CDR3 is made up of 12 amino acids. Here the CDR3 DNA reads TGTGCCAGCAGCGCCGAGGAGGAAAAACTGTTTTTT. Encoded protein: CASSAEEEKLFF.

This clonotype was seen ten or more times. This rearrangement joins TRBV7-6 to TRBJ2-3; D possibly uses TRBD1 or TRBD2 (5 bases each). There are 16 residues in the CDR3. Per germline, CDR1 SGHVS and CDR2 FNYEAQ. V lost 4 bases to trimming and J lost 1 base, with 15 bases between them. CDR3 DNA sequence: TGTGCCAGCAGCTCGGGACCTTCAAGGGGCACAGATACGCAGTATTTT. This gives the protein CASSSGPSRGTDTQYF. Filled out from reference TRBV7-6 and TRBJ2-3, the complete variable domain reads GAGVSQSPRYKVTKRGQDVALRCDPISGHVSLYWYRQALGQGPEFLTYFNYEAQQDKSGLPNDRFSAERPEGSISTLTIQRTEQRDSAMYRCASSSGPSRGTDTQYFGPGTRLTVL.

By share, this clonotype counts as medium-sized. The rearrangement links TRBV5-4 to TRBJ1-2; 8 bases are a match to TRBD1. The CDR3 length is 11 residues. Germline CDR1 reads SGHNT; CDR2 reads YYREEE (reference sequence). J was trimmed by 7 bases and V by 10 bases; bases with no gene match: 6. In DNA form, the CDR3 reads TGTGCCCTACTCACAGGGGGTGGCTACACCTTC. This sequence encodes CALLTGGGYTF.

In this sample, this clonotype turned up many times. CDR3 region: CASSGGSTKGTDTQYF. The CDR3 DNA sequence: TGTGCCAGCAGCGGAGGGTCCACGAAAGGCACAGATACGCAGTATTTT. The J gene is TRBJ2-3, the V gene TRBV9; possibly TRBD2 for D (5 bases). Trimming left V 3 bases short and J 1 base short, with 15 bases between. This CDR3 spans 16 amino acids. In germline, CDR1 is SGDLS, CDR2 YYNGEE. Full variable domain (rest looked up from reference TRBV9 and TRBJ2-3): DSGVTQTPKHLITATGQRVTLRCSPRSGDLSVYWYQQSLDQGLQFLIQYYNGEERAKGNILERFSAQQFPDLHSELNLSSLELGDSALYFCASSGGSTKGTDTQYFGPGTRLTVL.

Many counts were recorded for this clonotype. The V and J genes are TRBV2 and TRBJ2-5; 7 bases match TRBD2. The V gene's germline CDR1 is SNHLY and CDR2 FYNNEI. V shed 6 bases, J shed 2 bases, and the junction held 6 bases outside the gene matches. The CDR3 is 14 residues long. The CDR3 DNA is TGTGCCAGCAGGACGACTAGCTCACAAGAGACCCAGTACTTC. Protein product: CASRTTSSQETQYF.

This clonotype was seen repeatedly, ten times or more. The rearrangement links TRBV2 to TRBJ2-7, with D perhaps TRBD2 (5 bases). The V end lost 3 bases, the J end lost 6 bases, and 15 bases lay between the germline ends. The CDR3 has 14 amino acids. Germline assignment: CDR1 SNHLY and CDR2 FYNNEI. The CDR3 loop reads CASSEQGPSGEQYF. The CDR3 nucleotides are TGTGCCAGCAGTGAGCAAGGCCCCAGCGGCGAGCAGTACTTC.

This clonotype showed up many times. The rearrangement joins TRBV7-2 to TRBJ2-3; D not resolved. Germline CDR1 and CDR2: SGHTA and FQGNSA. The CDR3 contains 13 residues. V lost 0 bases, J lost 11 bases, and 12 bases lay in between. In DNA form, the CDR3 reads TGTGCCAGCAGCTTAGCCACAGCATCAGTGCAGTATTTT. Translating it yields CASSLATASVQYF.

J is TRBJ2-7 and V is TRBV7-8; TRBD2 agrees at 13 bases. V was clipped by 5 bases and J by 4 bases; unmatched bases: 2. Germline lookup yields CDR1 SGHVS and CDR2 FQNEAQ. The CDR3 runs 14 residues. The CDR3 DNA is TGTGCCAGCAGCCTGGGACTAGCGGGGTACGAGCAGTACTTC. It yields the protein CASSLGLAGYEQYF.

This clonotype has at least ten counts. The V and J genes are TRBV29-1 and TRBJ2-1; a weak D match, TRBD2 (6 bases). Looked up from germline, CDR1 is SQVTM and CDR2 is ANQGSEA. CDR3 size: 12 residues. V lost 6 bases to trimming and J lost 4 bases, with 10 bases between them. The CDR3 here is CSVWGEYNEQFF. The CDR3 region has the DNA TGCAGCGTATGGGGGGAATACAATGAGCAGTTCTTC.

By proportion, this clonotype is medium-sized. The chain recombines TRBV20-1 with TRBJ2-5; D remains ambiguous. CDR1 and CDR2 (germline): DFQATT, SNEGSKA (reference sequence). Trimming pared 3 bases from V and 3 bases from J, leaving 8 bases between. The CDR3 spans 12 residues. The CDR3 sequence is CSARGSEETQYF. The CDR3 DNA sequence: TGCAGTGCTAGGGGGTCTGAAGAGACCCAGTACTTC.

The table lists this clonotype with many counts. V and J are TRBV4-3 and TRBJ2-2; no clear D gene. This CDR3 contains 14 residues. Trimming took off 5 bases at V and 4 bases at J, with 11 bases between the two ends. Per the germline V gene, CDR1 is LGHNA and CDR2 is YSLEER. The CDR3 nucleotides are TGCGCCAGCAGCGTCGAAGGCGGCACCGGGGAGCTGTTTTTT. Amino acids: CASSVEGGTGELFF.

In its sample, this clonotype was seen many times. The genes are TRBV7-6 and TRBJ1-3; 7 bases are shared with TRBD1. The CDR3 has 19 amino acids. V lost 2 bases, J lost 0 bases, and 13 bases stayed unmatched. Per germline, CDR1 SGHVS and CDR2 FNYEAQ. For the CDR3, the DNA is TGTGCCAGCAGCTTAACTCATGCGGGACAGTCAAGCTCTGGAAACACCATATATTTT. Amino acids: CASSLTHAGQSSSGNTIYF.

In its sample, this clonotype was seen many times. The chain is built from TRBV7-8 and TRBJ1-1, with 7 bases aligning to TRBD1. The germline gives CDR1 SGHVS, CDR2 FQNEAQ. The CDR3 sequence is 14 residues long. With 3 bases clipped from V and 5 bases from J, the junction kept 6 bases outside the gene matches. The CDR3 sequence: CASSLGQPKTEAFF. CDR3 bases: TGTGCCAGCAGCTTGGGACAGCCAAAAACTGAAGCTTTCTTT.